Listed below are T cell receptor beta chains from one sample, sequenced in a study of shared clonotypes between healthy human individuals. Profiled with immunoSEQ multiplex PCR; TCRdb holds only in-frame clones, not every one. The sample holds around 620,000 clones, 95% seen once. Sample: naive CD8+ T cells sorted from blood. These receptors originate from a woman aged 25-40 years in good health. Each CDR3 is given with its conserved first and last residue. The D gene is left open where the match is weak. The size entry is marked missing in some rows and otherwise reads once, few, many or a size class.

V: TRBV28; size: -; D: -; J: TRBJ2-7; DNA: TGTGCCAGCAGCTACCCAGGTTGGTTGTACGAGCAGTACTTC; CDR3: CASSYPGWLYEQYF
V: TRBV11-2; size: -; D: -; J: TRBJ1-5; DNA: TGTGCCAGCAGCTTAGGACACGCGTCCGAGCCCCAGCATTTT; CDR3: CASSLGHASEPQHF
V: TRBV29-1; size: -; D: -; J: TRBJ2-7; DNA: TGCAGCGTTGGGGGGTCTGACGCTTACGAGCAGTACTTC; CDR3: CSVGGSDAYEQYF
V: TRBV18; size: once; D: TRBD1; J: TRBJ2-1; DNA: TGTGCCAGCTCACTAGGCCGGGACAGGGTGACCTACAATGAGCAGTTCTTC; CDR3: CASSLGRDRVTYNEQFF
V: TRBV28; size: -; D: -; J: TRBJ1-1; DNA: TGTGCCAGCAGTGCCGGGCGACCGAACACTGAAGCTTTCTTT; CDR3: CASSAGRPNTEAFF
V: TRBV27; size: -; D: -; J: TRBJ2-7; DNA: TGTGCCAGCTCCCCGGGCCGGGGGGCCCTCCTGGACGAGCAGTACTTC; CDR3: CASSPGRGALLDEQYF
V: TRBV18; size: -; D: TRBD1; J: TRBJ2-6; DNA: TGTGCCAGCTCACCACGTGACAGGGAAGCATCTGGGGCCAACGTCCTGACTTTC; CDR3: CASSPRDREASGANVLTF
V: TRBV7-9; size: -; D: TRBD1; J: TRBJ2-5; DNA: TGTGCCAGCAGCCAAGGGACAGGGGGCTCGGAGACCCAGTACTTC; CDR3: CASSQGTGGSETQYF
V: TRBV7-8; size: -; D: -; J: TRBJ2-7; DNA: TGTGCCAGCAGCCCCCGTAGGTCCGGAGTCCCCTACGAGCAGTACTTC; CDR3: CASSPRRSGVPYEQYF
V: TRBV6-5; size: -; D: TRBD1; J: TRBJ2-1; DNA: TGTGCCAGCAGTTTCACATACAGGGGGAAGACAAATGAGCAGTTCTTC; CDR3: CASSFTYRGKTNEQFF
V: TRBV28; size: -; D: -; J: TRBJ1-1; DNA: TGTGCCAGCAGTTCGCATCCAACAGAGAACACTGAAGCTTTCTTT; CDR3: CASSSHPTENTEAFF
V: TRBV28; size: once; D: TRBD1; J: TRBJ2-5; DNA: TGTGCCAGCAGTTTATGGGACAGGCAAGAGACCCAGTACTTC; CDR3: CASSLWDRQETQYF
V: TRBV13; size: once; D: -; J: TRBJ1-5; DNA: TGTGCCAGCAGCCTGACCGGGGACGGAATTGGTCAGCCCCAGCATTTT; CDR3: CASSLTGDGIGQPQHF
V: TRBV5-5; size: -; D: -; J: TRBJ1-2; DNA: TGTGCCAGCAGCCCCGGGGGTAACTATGGCTACACCTTC; CDR3: CASSPGGNYGYTF
V: TRBV9; size: -; D: TRBD2; J: TRBJ2-1; DNA: TGTGCCAGCAGCGTAGAACTAGCGGGAGATCTTGAGCAGTTCTTC; CDR3: CASSVELAGDLEQFF
V: TRBV15; size: -; D: TRBD1; J: TRBJ1-5; DNA: TGTGCCACCAGCAGAGATCTCCACAGGGGGCTAAATCAGCCCCAGCATTTT; CDR3: CATSRDLHRGLNQPQHF
V: TRBV5-5; size: -; D: -; J: TRBJ2-7; DNA: TGTGCCAGCAGCCTTGGGCCTCCGGGGCACGAGCAGTACTTC; CDR3: CASSLGPPGHEQYF
V: TRBV7-2; size: -; D: TRBD2; J: TRBJ2-3; DNA: TGTGCCAGCGAGAGTCCCGGGACTAGCGGGAGAGTCGCGGCAGATACGCAGTATTTT; CDR3: CASESPGTSGRVAADTQYF
V: TRBV6-1; size: once; D: -; J: TRBJ1-4; DNA: TGTGCCAGCGAGGGCGAACTCGGATTTGATGAAAAACTGTTTTTT; CDR3: CASEGELGFDEKLFF
V: TRBV19; size: -; D: -; J: TRBJ1-1; DNA: TGTGCCAGTAGTCTCCCCGGTATGAACACTGAAGCTTTCTTT; CDR3: CASSLPGMNTEAFF
V: TRBV28; size: -; D: -; J: TRBJ1-5; DNA: TGTGCCAGCACTGAGGGGCCCTGGGTAAGAGGCAATCAGCCCCAGCATTTT; CDR3: CASTEGPWVRGNQPQHF
V: TRBV29-1; size: once; D: -; J: TRBJ2-7; DNA: TGCAGCGTTGATGCTGGCGTAAGCTCCTACGAGCAGTACTTC; CDR3: CSVDAGVSSYEQYF
V: TRBV6-5; size: once; D: TRBD1; J: TRBJ2-7; DNA: TGTGCCAGCAGTACGTTACAGGGGAGAGAGCAGTACTTC; CDR3: CASSTLQGREQYF
V: TRBV29-1; size: -; D: -; J: TRBJ2-1; DNA: TGCAGCGTTGGGGGTGACCTAGCCCGCAATGAGCAGTTCTTC; CDR3: CSVGGDLARNEQFF
V: TRBV2; size: -; D: -; J: TRBJ2-6; DNA: TGTGCCAGCAGTGATTTCGGCAGGGAAACTGGGGCCAACGTCCTGACTTTC; CDR3: CASSDFGRETGANVLTF